Listed below are T cell receptor beta chains from one sample, sequenced in a study of T cells in localized non-small cell lung cancer. Profiled with immunoSEQ multiplex PCR; TCRdb holds only in-frame clones, not every one. The table includes roughly 58,000 clones, roughly 81% detected once. The sequencing here drew on PBMCs, taken before any cancer treatment. The receptor set was obtained from a man aged 35-69 years with stage II lung adenocarcinoma. Both conserved end residues are part of each CDR3. D genes are given only for firm matches. Clone size, where shown, is once, few, many, or a class for clones that have expanded.

abundance: -; len: 18; v_gene: TRBV5-1; j_gene: TRBJ1-2; d_gene: TRBD1; CDR3aa: CASSLAGRDRELSYGYTF; CDR3nt: TGCGCCAGCAGCTTGGCCGGGCGGGACAGAGAGCTTAGCTATGGCTACACCTTC
abundance: -; len: 13; v_gene: TRBV27; j_gene: TRBJ2-1; d_gene: -; CDR3aa: CASSFTGPREQFF; CDR3nt: TGTGCCAGCAGTTTTACGGGACCTCGGGAGCAGTTCTTC
abundance: -; len: 14; v_gene: TRBV19; j_gene: TRBJ1-5; d_gene: -; CDR3aa: CASSTRGRGQPQHF; CDR3nt: TGTGCCAGTAGTACTAGAGGGAGAGGACAGCCCCAGCATTTT
abundance: -; len: 14; v_gene: TRBV6-1; j_gene: TRBJ1-1; d_gene: -; CDR3aa: CASSERGSDTEAFF; CDR3nt: TGTGCCAGCAGTGAAAGGGGGTCGGACACTGAAGCTTTCTTT
abundance: -; len: 13; v_gene: TRBV2; j_gene: TRBJ1-4; d_gene: -; CDR3aa: CASRSDSNEKLFF; CDR3nt: TGTGCCAGCAGATCGGATAGTAATGAAAAACTGTTTTTT
abundance: -; len: 15; v_gene: TRBV4-1; j_gene: TRBJ1-4; d_gene: -; CDR3aa: CASSRGRTGYEKLFF; CDR3nt: TGCGCCAGCAGCCGAGGAAGGACGGGGTACGAAAAACTGTTTTTT
abundance: -; len: 15; v_gene: TRBV5-1; j_gene: TRBJ2-2; d_gene: TRBD1; CDR3aa: CASSKGQGWTGELFF; CDR3nt: TGCGCCAGCAGCAAGGGACAGGGGTGGACCGGGGAGCTGTTTTTT
abundance: few; len: 15; v_gene: TRBV7-6; j_gene: TRBJ1-5; d_gene: -; CDR3aa: CASSLEGYSNQPQHF; CDR3nt: TGTGCCAGCAGCTTAGAGGGATATAGCAATCAGCCCCAGCATTTT
abundance: -; len: 13; v_gene: TRBV29-1; j_gene: TRBJ2-3; d_gene: TRBD2; CDR3aa: CSVGTSGSDTQYF; CDR3nt: TGCAGCGTTGGGACTAGCGGGAGCGATACGCAGTATTTT
abundance: few; len: 16; v_gene: TRBV29-1; j_gene: TRBJ2-3; d_gene: -; CDR3aa: CSVKGGPTGSTDTQYF; CDR3nt: TGCAGCGTTAAAGGGGGACCCACAGGTAGCACAGATACGCAGTATTTT
abundance: -; len: 14; v_gene: TRBV30; j_gene: TRBJ2-2; d_gene: TRBD1; CDR3aa: CAWIGTGNTGELFF; CDR3nt: TGTGCCTGGATCGGGACAGGGAACACCGGGGAGCTGTTTTTT
abundance: -; len: 13; v_gene: TRBV5-4; j_gene: TRBJ2-5; d_gene: -; CDR3aa: CASSLGKGETQYF; CDR3nt: TGTGCCAGCAGCTTGGGTAAGGGAGAGACCCAGTACTTC
abundance: -; len: 17; v_gene: TRBV4-2; j_gene: TRBJ2-2; d_gene: -; CDR3aa: CASSQDRLATNTGELFF; CDR3nt: TGTGCCAGCAGCCAAGATCGCCTGGCAACTAACACCGGGGAGCTGTTTTTT
abundance: -; len: 15; v_gene: TRBV4-3; j_gene: TRBJ2-5; d_gene: -; CDR3aa: CASSPEVHRGETQYF; CDR3nt: TGCGCCAGCAGCCCAGAAGTCCATCGCGGGGAGACCCAGTACTTC
abundance: -; len: 13; v_gene: TRBV27; j_gene: TRBJ2-5; d_gene: -; CDR3aa: CANAPGSQETQYF; CDR3nt: TGTGCCAACGCCCCCGGCAGCCAAGAGACCCAGTACTTC
abundance: -; len: 15; v_gene: TRBV5-1; j_gene: TRBJ2-5; d_gene: -; CDR3aa: CASSLGGTGQETQYF; CDR3nt: TGCGCCAGCAGCTTGGGAGGCACAGGCCAAGAGACCCAGTACTTC
abundance: -; len: 11; v_gene: TRBV20-1; j_gene: TRBJ1-2; d_gene: TRBD1; CDR3aa: CSARLDRVGTF; CDR3nt: TGCAGTGCTAGATTGGACAGGGTGGGCACCTTC
abundance: -; len: 15; v_gene: TRBV9; j_gene: TRBJ2-7; d_gene: -; CDR3aa: CASSVGGTAVGEQYF; CDR3nt: TGTGCCAGCAGCGTAGGCGGGACAGCAGTCGGAGAGCAGTACTTC
abundance: once; len: 13; v_gene: TRBV11-3; j_gene: TRBJ2-2; d_gene: -; CDR3aa: CASSLSQSGELFF; CDR3nt: TGTGCCAGCAGCTTAAGCCAGTCGGGGGAGCTGTTTTTT
abundance: -; len: 15; v_gene: TRBV6-1; j_gene: TRBJ2-7; d_gene: -; CDR3aa: CASSVTQASTYEQYF; CDR3nt: TGTGCCAGCAGTGTCACCCAGGCCTCGACCTACGAGCAGTACTTC
abundance: -; len: 15; v_gene: TRBV4-1; j_gene: TRBJ2-7; d_gene: -; CDR3aa: CASSQVVGGPYEQYF; CDR3nt: TGCGCCAGCTCCCAAGTGGTAGGGGGGCCCTACGAGCAGTACTTC
abundance: -; len: 16; v_gene: TRBV5-1; j_gene: TRBJ2-1; d_gene: -; CDR3aa: CASSQLTGIQGNEQFF; CDR3nt: TGCGCCAGCAGCCAACTAACAGGTATTCAGGGCAATGAGCAGTTCTTC
abundance: -; len: 16; v_gene: TRBV19; j_gene: TRBJ2-7; d_gene: -; CDR3aa: CASSRGGAQGSYEQYF; CDR3nt: TGTGCCAGTAGTAGGGGTGGGGCGCAGGGCTCCTACGAGCAGTACTTC
abundance: -; len: 15; v_gene: TRBV28; j_gene: TRBJ1-1; d_gene: -; CDR3aa: CASSSAPGGSTEAFF; CDR3nt: TGTGCCAGCAGTTCCGCCCCGGGGGGAAGTACTGAAGCTTTCTTT
abundance: -; len: 12; v_gene: TRBV4-2; j_gene: TRBJ2-3; d_gene: -; CDR3aa: CASSQVEDTQYF; CDR3nt: TGTGCCAGCAGCCAAGTCGAAGATACGCAGTATTTT
abundance: -; len: 14; v_gene: TRBV9; j_gene: TRBJ2-7; d_gene: TRBD1; CDR3aa: CASSVGQGNYEQYF; CDR3nt: TGTGCCAGCAGCGTAGGACAGGGGAACTACGAGCAGTACTTC
abundance: once; len: 16; v_gene: TRBV9; j_gene: TRBJ1-3; d_gene: -; CDR3aa: CASSGGTTAAGNTIYF; CDR3nt: TGTGCCAGCAGCGGGGGGACAACCGCCGCTGGAAACACCATATATTTT
abundance: -; len: 14; v_gene: TRBV29-1; j_gene: TRBJ1-2; d_gene: TRBD1; CDR3aa: CSVADPDRVDGYTF; CDR3nt: TGCAGCGTAGCTGACCCGGACAGGGTAGATGGCTACACCTTC
abundance: -; len: 11; v_gene: TRBV7-5; j_gene: TRBJ1-2; d_gene: -; CDR3aa: CVRSRIDGYTF; CDR3nt: TGTGTCAGAAGCCGGATAGATGGCTACACCTTC
abundance: -; len: 16; v_gene: TRBV25-1; j_gene: TRBJ2-7; d_gene: -; CDR3aa: CASSEYTGTQIYEQYF; CDR3nt: TGTGCCAGCAGTGAATATACTGGGACTCAAATTTACGAGCAGTACTTC
abundance: medium-sized; len: 15; v_gene: TRBV5-8; j_gene: TRBJ1-5; d_gene: -; CDR3aa: CASSLDQYSNQPQHF; CDR3nt: TGTGCCAGCAGCTTGGACCAATATAGCAATCAGCCCCAGCATTTT
abundance: -; len: 19; v_gene: TRBV6-1; j_gene: TRBJ1-2; d_gene: TRBD1; CDR3aa: CASSAGRRPGGRRGYGYTF; CDR3nt: TGTGCCAGCAGTGCCGGACGACGACCAGGGGGCCGCCGGGGTTATGGCTACACCTTC
abundance: -; len: 15; v_gene: TRBV7-8; j_gene: TRBJ2-1; d_gene: TRBD2; CDR3aa: CASSLRRERGNEQFF; CDR3nt: TGTGCCAGCAGCTTAAGGCGGGAGAGGGGCAATGAGCAGTTCTTC
abundance: few; len: 14; v_gene: TRBV25-1; j_gene: TRBJ1-2; d_gene: -; CDR3aa: CASSESNRVDGYTF; CDR3nt: TGTGCCAGCAGTGAATCCAACAGGGTTGATGGCTACACCTTC
abundance: -; len: 15; v_gene: TRBV7-9; j_gene: TRBJ2-3; d_gene: TRBD2; CDR3aa: CASSWTSGRADTQYF; CDR3nt: TGTGCCAGCAGCTGGACTAGCGGGAGGGCAGATACGCAGTATTTT
abundance: -; len: 14; v_gene: TRBV18; j_gene: TRBJ1-5; d_gene: -; CDR3aa: CASSPGGSPQPQHF; CDR3nt: TGTGCCAGCTCACCGGGGGGTAGTCCCCAGCCCCAGCATTTT
abundance: -; len: 13; v_gene: TRBV6-5; j_gene: TRBJ2-3; d_gene: -; CDR3aa: CASSYKTTDTQYF; CDR3nt: TGTGCCAGCAGTTACAAAACCACAGATACGCAGTATTTT